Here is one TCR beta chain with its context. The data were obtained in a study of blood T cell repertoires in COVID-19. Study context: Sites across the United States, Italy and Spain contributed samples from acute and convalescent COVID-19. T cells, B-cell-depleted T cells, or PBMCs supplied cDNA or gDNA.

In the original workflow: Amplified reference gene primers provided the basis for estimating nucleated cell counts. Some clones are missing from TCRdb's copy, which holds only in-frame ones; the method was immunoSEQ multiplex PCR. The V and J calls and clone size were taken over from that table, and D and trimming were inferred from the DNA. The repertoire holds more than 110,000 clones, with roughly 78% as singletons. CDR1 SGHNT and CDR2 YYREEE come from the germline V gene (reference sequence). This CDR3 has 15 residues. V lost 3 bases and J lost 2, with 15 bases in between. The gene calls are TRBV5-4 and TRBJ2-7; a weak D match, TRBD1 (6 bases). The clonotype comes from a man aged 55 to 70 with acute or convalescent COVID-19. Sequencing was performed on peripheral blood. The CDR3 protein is CASSSRGHKTYEQYF. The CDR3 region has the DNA TGTGCCAGCAGCTCCCGGGGACATAAGACCTACGAGCAGTACTTC.